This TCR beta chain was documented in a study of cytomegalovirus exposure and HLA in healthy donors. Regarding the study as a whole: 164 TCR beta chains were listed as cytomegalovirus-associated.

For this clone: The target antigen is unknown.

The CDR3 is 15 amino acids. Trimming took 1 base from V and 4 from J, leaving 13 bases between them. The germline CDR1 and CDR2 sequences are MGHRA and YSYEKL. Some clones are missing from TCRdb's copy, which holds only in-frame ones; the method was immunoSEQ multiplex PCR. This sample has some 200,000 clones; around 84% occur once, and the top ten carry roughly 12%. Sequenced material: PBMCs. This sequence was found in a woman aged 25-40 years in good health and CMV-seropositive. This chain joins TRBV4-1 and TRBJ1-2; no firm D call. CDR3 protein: CASSQAGGRSYGYTF. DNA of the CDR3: TGCGCCAGCAGCCAAGCGGGAGGGAGAAGCTATGGCTACACCTTC.